This T cell receptor beta chain was identified in a study of blood T cell repertoires in COVID-19. Per the original data handling: Nucleated cell number was recorded as an estimate derived from reference gene primer amplification. Clones were read by immunoSEQ multiplex PCR, and TCRdb kept only the in-frame ones, dropping some. Clone size and the V and J calls come from that table; the DNA yielded D and trimming. This sample carries about 84,000 clones, more than 70% of them seen once, and the ten largest clones take around 39%. This CDR3 is 14 amino acids long. Germline lookup yields CDR1 KGHSH and CDR2 LQKENI. The ends lost 4 bases at V and 8 bases at J; junction bases unmatched: 8.

This clonotype was sampled from an elderly man with active or convalescent COVID-19. V usage is TRBV18 and J usage is TRBJ1-2; TRBD1 matches at 9 bases. Sequencing input: peripheral blood. CDR3 coding DNA: TGTGCCAGCTCACACCCGGGACAGGGTAACGGCTACACCTTC. This sequence encodes CASSHPGQGNGYTF.